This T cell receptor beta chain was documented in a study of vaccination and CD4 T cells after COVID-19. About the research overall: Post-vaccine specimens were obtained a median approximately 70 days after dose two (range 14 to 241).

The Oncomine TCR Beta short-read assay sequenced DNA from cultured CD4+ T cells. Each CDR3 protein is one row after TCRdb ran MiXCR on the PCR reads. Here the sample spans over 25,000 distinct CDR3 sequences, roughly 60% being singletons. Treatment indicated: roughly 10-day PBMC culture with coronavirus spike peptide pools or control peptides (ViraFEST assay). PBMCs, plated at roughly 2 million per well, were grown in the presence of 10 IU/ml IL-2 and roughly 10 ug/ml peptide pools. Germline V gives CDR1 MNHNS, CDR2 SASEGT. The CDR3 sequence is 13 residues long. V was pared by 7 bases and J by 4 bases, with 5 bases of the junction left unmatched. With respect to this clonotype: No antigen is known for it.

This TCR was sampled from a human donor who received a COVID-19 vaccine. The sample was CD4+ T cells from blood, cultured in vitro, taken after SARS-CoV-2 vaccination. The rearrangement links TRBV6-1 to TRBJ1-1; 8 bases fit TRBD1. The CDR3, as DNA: TGTGCCAGCACCGGACAGGGTTTCACTGAAGCTTTCTTT. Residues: CASTGQGFTEAFF.